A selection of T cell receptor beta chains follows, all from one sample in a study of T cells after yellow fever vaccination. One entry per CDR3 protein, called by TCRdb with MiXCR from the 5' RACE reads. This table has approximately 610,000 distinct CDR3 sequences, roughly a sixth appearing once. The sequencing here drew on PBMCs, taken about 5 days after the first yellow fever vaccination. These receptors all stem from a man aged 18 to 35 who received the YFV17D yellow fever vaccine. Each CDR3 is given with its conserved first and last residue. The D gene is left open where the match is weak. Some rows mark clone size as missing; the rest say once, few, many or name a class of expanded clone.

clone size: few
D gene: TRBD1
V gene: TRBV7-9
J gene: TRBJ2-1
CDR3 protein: CASSSVDRVNEQFF
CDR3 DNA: TGTGCCAGCAGCTCGGTTGACAGGGTAAATGAGCAGTTCTTC

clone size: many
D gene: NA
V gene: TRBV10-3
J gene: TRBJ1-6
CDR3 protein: CAISEGSYNSPLHF
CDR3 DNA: TGTGCCATCAGTGAAGGCTCCTATAATTCACCCCTCCACTTT

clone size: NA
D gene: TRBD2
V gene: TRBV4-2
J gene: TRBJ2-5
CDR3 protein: CASSQDSSGVETQYF
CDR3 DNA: TGTGCCAGCAGCCAAGATTCTAGCGGGGTCGAGACCCAGTACTTC

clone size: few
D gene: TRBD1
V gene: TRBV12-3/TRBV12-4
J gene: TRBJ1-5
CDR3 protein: CASSPGQLNQPQHF
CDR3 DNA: TGTGCCAGCAGCCCGGGACAGCTAAATCAGCCCCAGCATTTT

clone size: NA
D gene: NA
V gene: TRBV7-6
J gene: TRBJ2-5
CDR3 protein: CASSLDGRGTQETQYF
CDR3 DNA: TGTGCCAGCAGCTTAGATGGCAGGGGTACTCAAGAGACCCAGTACTTC

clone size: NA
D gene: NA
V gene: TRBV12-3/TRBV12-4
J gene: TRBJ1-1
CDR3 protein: CASRSGVWNTEAFF
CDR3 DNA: TGTGCCAGCAGATCCGGGGTTTGGAACACTGAAGCTTTCTTT

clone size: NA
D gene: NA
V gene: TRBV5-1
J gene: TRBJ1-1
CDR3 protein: CASSLPPGWGNTEAFF
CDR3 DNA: TGCGCCAGCAGCTTGCCTCCAGGGTGGGGGAACACTGAAGCTTTCTTT

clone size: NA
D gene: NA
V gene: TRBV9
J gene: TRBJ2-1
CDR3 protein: CASSVAGVHEQFF
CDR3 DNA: TGTGCCAGCAGCGTAGCTGGGGTACATGAGCAGTTCTTC

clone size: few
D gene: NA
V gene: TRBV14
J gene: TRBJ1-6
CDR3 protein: CASSRLWDSPLHF
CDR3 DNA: TGTGCCAGCAGCCGATTGTGGGATTCACCCCTCCACTTT

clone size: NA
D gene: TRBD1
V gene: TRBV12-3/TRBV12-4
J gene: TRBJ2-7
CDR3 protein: CASSYRTGRRSQKRNYEQYF
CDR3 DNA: TGTGCCAGCAGCTACCGGACAGGTCGAAGATCACAGAAGAGAAACTACGAGCAGTACTTC

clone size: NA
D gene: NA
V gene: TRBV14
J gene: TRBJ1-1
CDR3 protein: CASSQGGKAFF
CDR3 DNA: TGTGCCAGCAGCCAGGGGGGTAAAGCTTTCTTT

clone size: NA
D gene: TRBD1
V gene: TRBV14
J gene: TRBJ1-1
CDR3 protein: CASSHGPGQGFGAYTEAFF
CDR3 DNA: TGTGCCAGCAGCCATGGTCCGGGACAGGGCTTTGGGGCGTACACTGAAGCTTTCTTT

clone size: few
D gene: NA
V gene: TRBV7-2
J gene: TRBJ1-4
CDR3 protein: CASSLLAPSVSGEKLFF
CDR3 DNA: TGTGCCAGCAGCTTATTAGCTCCGTCGGTATCAGGGGAAAAACTGTTTTTT

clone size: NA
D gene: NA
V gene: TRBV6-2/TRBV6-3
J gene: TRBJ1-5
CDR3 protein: CASSYPDQPQHF
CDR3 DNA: TGTGCCAGCAGTTACCCGGATCAGCCCCAGCATTTT

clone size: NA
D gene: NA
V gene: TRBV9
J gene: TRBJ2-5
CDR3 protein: CASSVGDSYLRGNYQETQYF
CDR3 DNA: TGTGCCAGCAGCGTAGGGGACAGTTACTTGCGGGGAAACTACCAAGAGACCCAGTACTTC

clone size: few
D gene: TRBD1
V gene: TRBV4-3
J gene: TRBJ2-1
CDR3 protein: CASSQETGYFNEQFF
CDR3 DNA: TGCGCCAGCAGCCAAGAGACAGGGTATTTCAATGAGCAGTTCTTC

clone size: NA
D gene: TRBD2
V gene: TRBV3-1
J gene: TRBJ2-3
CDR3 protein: CALTGGPSTDTQYF
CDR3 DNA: TGTGCCCTTACGGGGGGGCCTAGCACAGATACGCAGTATTTT

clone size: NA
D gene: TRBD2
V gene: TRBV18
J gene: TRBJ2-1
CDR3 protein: CASSLLAGLYNEQFF
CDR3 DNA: TGTGCCAGCTCATTACTAGCGGGACTCTACAATGAGCAGTTCTTC